The present entry profiles one T cell receptor (beta chain) with its context. Antigen unknown. This table comes from immunoSEQ multiplex PCR, and its TCRdb copy is limited to in-frame clones, with some not included. The sample lists around 66,000 clones; about 90% were seen once. The data were obtained in a study of T cell responses to AZD1222 COVID-19 vaccine. At the level of the study: Pooled samples include second doses given at about 4 or 12 weeks.

There are 16 residues in the CDR3. V lost 5 bases and J lost 1; bases outside the gene matches: 8. Germline-derived CDR1 and CDR2 are LGHDT and YNNKEL (reference sequence). Study findings and constraints: With two AZD1222 doses given, Spike-specific TCR breadth and depth both rose.

The clonotype comes from an adult in good health. This chain links TRBV3-1 (or the pseudogene TRBV3-2) with TRBJ2-7; 10 nucleotides match TRBD2. Specimen: peripheral blood, collected on day 0 of AZD1222 vaccination. This CDR3 reads CASSARRGLASYEQYF. The DNA of the CDR3 is TGTGCCAGCAGCGCCCGCCGGGGACTAGCGTCCTACGAGCAGTACTTC.